A single T cell receptor (beta chain) is shown here with its context. The antigen remains undetermined. The source of the sample is a study of beta chain features in type 1 diabetes. Study findings and constraints: Within each of all four CD4+ subsets, Type 1 diabetes patients had TCRB CDR3s that were moderately but significantly shorter.

As every portion of the isolated RNA was reverse transcribed, the sequencing read expressed TCRB transcripts. Sequenced by immunoSEQ multiplex PCR; TCRdb stores in-frame clones only, minus some. The sample records about 400,000 clones, about 12% being singletons. Germline CDR1 and CDR2: SGHRS and YFSETQ. The CDR3 contains 15 residues. V was clipped by 0 bases and J by 1 base, with 11 bases between them. The sequenced sample was naive CD4+ T cells from blood. This sequence was found in a woman between 18 and 29 years old with type 1 diabetes. The J gene is TRBJ2-7, the V gene TRBV5-1, with a possible D match to TRBD2 (6 bases). In nucleotides, the CDR3 is TGCGCCAGCAGCTTGGTGGGGGGTAGGTCCTACGAGCAGTACTTC. Translation: CASSLVGGRSYEQYF.